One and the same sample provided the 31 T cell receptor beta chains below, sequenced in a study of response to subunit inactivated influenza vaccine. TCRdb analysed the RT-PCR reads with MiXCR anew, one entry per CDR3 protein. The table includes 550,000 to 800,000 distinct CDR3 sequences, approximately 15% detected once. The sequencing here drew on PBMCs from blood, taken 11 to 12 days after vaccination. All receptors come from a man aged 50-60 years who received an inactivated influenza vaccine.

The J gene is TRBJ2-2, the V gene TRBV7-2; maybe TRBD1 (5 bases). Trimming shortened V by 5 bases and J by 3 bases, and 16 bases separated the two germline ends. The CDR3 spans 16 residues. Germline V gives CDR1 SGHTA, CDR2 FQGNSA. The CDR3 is CASSPPRVEYTGELFF. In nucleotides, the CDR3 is TGTGCCAGCAGCCCCCCCAGGGTGGAGTACACCGGGGAGCTGTTTTTT. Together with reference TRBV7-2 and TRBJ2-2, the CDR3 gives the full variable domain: GAGVSQSPSNKVTEKGKDVELRCDPISGHTALYWYRQSLGQGLEFLIYFQGNSAPDKSGLPSDRFSAERTGGSVSTLTIQRTQQEDSAVYLCASSPPRVEYTGELFFGEGSRLTVL.

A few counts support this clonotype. CDR3 sequence reads: CAISGTAYEQYF. CDR3 nucleotides: TGTGCCATCAGCGGGACAGCCTACGAGCAGTACTTC. The V and J genes are TRBV10-3 and TRBJ2-7; TRBD1 aligns across 7 bases. The CDR3 is 12 residues long. J lost 2 bases, V lost 6 bases, and 1 base had no gene match. CDR1 is ENHRY and CDR2 is SYGVKD in the germline V gene.

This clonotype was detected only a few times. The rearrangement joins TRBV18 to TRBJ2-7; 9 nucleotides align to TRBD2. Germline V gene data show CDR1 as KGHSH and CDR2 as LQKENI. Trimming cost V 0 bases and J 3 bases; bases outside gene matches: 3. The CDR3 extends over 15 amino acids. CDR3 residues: CASSPPGSGSYEQYF. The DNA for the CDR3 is TGTGCCAGCTCACCACCGGGTAGCGGGAGCTACGAGCAGTACTTC.

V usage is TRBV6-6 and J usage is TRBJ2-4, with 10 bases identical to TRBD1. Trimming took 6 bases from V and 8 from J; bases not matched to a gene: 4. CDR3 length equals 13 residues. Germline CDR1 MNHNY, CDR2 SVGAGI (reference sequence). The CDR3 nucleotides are TGTGCCAGCAGACGGACAGGGGGGGACATTCAGTACTTC. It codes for CASRRTGGDIQYF.

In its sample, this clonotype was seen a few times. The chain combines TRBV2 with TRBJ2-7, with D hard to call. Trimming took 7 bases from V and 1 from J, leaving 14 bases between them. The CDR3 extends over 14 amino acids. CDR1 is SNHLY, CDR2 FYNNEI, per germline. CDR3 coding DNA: TGTGCCAGCACAATGGACGCAGGATCCTACGAGCAGTACTTC. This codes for CASTMDAGSYEQYF.

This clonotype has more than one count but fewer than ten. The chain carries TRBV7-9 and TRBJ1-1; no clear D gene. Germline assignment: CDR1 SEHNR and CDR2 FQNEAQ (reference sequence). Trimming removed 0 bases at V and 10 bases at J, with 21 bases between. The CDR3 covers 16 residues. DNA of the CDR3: TGTGCCAGCAGCTTAGCGACGGGCCTCGGATCGAAGGGAGCTTTCTTT. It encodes CASSLATGLGSKGAFF.

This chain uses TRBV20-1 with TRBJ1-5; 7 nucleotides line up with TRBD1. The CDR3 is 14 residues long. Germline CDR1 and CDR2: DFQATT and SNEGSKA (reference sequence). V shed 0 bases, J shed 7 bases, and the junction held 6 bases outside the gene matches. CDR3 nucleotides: TGCAGTGCTAGAGATTTGAGGGGGCTGCAGCCCCAGCATTTT. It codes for CSARDLRGLQPQHF.

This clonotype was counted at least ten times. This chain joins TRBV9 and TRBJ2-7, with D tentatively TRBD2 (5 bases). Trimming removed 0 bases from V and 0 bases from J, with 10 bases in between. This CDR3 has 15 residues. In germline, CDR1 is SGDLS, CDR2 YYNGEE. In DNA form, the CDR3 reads TGTGCCAGCAGCGTAGGCGGGCTGAGCTCCTACGAGCAGTACTTC. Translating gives CASSVGGLSSYEQYF.

The CDR3 loop is CASSAGLAGDTQYF. CDR3 in DNA: TGCGCCAGCAGCGCGGGACTAGCGGGAGATACGCAGTATTTT. The genes are TRBV5-1 and TRBJ2-3; TRBD2 matches at 12 bases. Per the germline V gene, CDR1 is SGHRS and CDR2 is YFSETQ. Trimming removed 4 bases from V and 5 bases from J; junction bases left unmatched: 2. The CDR3 length is 14 residues. Filled out from reference TRBV5-1 and TRBJ2-3, the complete variable domain reads KAGVTQTPRYLIKTRGQQVTLSCSPISGHRSVSWYQQTPGQGLQFLFEYFSETQRNKGNFPGRFSGRQFSNSRSEMNVSTLELGDSALYLCASSAGLAGDTQYFGPGTRLTVL.

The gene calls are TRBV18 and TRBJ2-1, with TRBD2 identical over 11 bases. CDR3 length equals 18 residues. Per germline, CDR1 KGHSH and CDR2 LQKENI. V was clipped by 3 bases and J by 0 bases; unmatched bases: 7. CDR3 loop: CASSPRETSGTSYNEQFF. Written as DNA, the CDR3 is TGTGCCAGCTCACCCAGGGAGACTAGCGGGACCTCCTACAATGAGCAGTTCTTC.

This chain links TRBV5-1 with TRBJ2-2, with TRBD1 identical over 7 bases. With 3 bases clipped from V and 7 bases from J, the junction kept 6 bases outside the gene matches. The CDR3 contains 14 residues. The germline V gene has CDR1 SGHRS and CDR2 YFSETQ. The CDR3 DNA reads TGCGCCAGCAGCTCTAGACAGGGTGGCGGGGAGCTGTTTTTT. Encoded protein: CASSSRQGGGELFF.

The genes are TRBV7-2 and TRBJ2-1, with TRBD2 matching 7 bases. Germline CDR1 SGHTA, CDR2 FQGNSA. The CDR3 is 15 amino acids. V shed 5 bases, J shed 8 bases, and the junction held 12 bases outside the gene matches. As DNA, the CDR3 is TGTGCCAGCAGCCCCTTCCGCGGGAGCACGGATGAGCAGTTCTTC. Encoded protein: CASSPFRGSTDEQFF. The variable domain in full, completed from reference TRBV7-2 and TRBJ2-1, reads GAGVSQSPSNKVTEKGKDVELRCDPISGHTALYWYRQSLGQGLEFLIYFQGNSAPDKSGLPSDRFSAERTGGSVSTLTIQRTQQEDSAVYLCASSPFRGSTDEQFFGPGTRLTVL.

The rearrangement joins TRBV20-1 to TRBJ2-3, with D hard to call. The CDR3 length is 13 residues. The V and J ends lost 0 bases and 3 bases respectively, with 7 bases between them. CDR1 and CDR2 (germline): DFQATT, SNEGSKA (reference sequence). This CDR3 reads CSARDPWTDTQYF. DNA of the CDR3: TGCAGTGCTAGAGATCCTTGGACAGATACGCAGTATTTT.

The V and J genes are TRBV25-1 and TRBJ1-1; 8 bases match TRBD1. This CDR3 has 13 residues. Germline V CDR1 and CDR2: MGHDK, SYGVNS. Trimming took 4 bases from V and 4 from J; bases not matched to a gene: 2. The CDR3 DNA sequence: TGTGCCAGCAGTGGACAGGGGATCACTGAAGCTTTCTTT. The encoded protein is CASSGQGITEAFF. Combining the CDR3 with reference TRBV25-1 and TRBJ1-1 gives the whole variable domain EADIYQTPRYLVIGTGKKITLECSQTMGHDKMYWYQQDPGMELHLIHYSYGVNSTEKGDLSSESTVSRIRTEHFPLTLESARPSHTSQYLCASSGQGITEAFFGQGTRLTVV.

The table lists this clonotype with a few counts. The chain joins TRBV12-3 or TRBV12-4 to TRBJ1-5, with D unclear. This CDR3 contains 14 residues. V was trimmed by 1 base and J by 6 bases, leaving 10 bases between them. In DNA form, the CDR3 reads TGTGCCAGCAGTTTAGACACCCGCGTTCAGCCCCAGCATTTT. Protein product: CASSLDTRVQPQHF.

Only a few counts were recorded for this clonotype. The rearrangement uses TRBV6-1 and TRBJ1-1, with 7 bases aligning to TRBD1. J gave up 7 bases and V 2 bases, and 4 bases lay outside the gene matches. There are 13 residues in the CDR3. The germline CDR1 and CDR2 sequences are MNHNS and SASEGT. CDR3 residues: CASSEKRGLEAFF. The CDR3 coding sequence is TGTGCCAGCAGTGAAAAGAGGGGGCTTGAAGCTTTCTTT.

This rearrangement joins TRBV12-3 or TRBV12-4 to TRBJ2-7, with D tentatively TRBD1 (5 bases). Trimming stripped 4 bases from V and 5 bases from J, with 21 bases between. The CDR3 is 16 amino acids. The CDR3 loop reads CASSSRTFPRAHEQYF. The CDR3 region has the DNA TGTGCCAGCAGTTCACGTACATTCCCCAGGGCCCACGAGCAGTACTTC.

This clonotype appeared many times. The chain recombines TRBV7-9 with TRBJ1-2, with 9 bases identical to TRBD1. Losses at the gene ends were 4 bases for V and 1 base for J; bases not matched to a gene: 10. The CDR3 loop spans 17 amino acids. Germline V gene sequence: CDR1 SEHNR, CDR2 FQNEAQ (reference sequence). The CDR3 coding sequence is TGTGCCAGCAGCTCACCTACCGGGACAGGGATTAACTATGGCTACACCTTC. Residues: CASSSPTGTGINYGYTF.

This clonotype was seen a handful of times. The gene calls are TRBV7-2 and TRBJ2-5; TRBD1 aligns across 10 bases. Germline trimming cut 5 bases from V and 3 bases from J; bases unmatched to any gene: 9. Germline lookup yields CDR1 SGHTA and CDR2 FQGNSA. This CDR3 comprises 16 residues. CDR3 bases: TGTGCCAGCAGCATAGGACAGGGGGACTGGGAAGAGACCCAGTACTTC. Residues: CASSIGQGDWEETQYF. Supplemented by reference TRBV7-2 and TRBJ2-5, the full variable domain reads GAGVSQSPSNKVTEKGKDVELRCDPISGHTALYWYRQSLGQGLEFLIYFQGNSAPDKSGLPSDRFSAERTGGSVSTLTIQRTQQEDSAVYLCASSIGQGDWEETQYFGPGTRLLVL.

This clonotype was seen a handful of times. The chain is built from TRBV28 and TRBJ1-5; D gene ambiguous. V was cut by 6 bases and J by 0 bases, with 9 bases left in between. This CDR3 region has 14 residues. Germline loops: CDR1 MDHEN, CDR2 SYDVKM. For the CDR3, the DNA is TGTGCCAGCAGCCAAGTAGATAGCAATCAGCCCCAGCATTTT. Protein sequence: CASSQVDSNQPQHF.

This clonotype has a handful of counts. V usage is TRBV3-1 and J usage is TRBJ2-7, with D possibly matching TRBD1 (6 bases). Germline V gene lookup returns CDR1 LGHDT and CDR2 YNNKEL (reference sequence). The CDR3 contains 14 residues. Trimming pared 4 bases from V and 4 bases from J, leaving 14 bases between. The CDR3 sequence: CASSPSGHIYEQYF. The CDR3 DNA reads TGTGCCAGCAGCCCATCGGGACATATATACGAGCAGTACTTC.

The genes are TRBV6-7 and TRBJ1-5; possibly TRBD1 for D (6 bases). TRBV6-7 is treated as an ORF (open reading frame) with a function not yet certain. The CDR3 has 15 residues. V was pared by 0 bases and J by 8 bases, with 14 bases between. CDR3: CASSYSGGRIEPQHF. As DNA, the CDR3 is TGTGCCAGCAGTTACTCCGGGGGGCGTATTGAGCCCCAGCATTTT.

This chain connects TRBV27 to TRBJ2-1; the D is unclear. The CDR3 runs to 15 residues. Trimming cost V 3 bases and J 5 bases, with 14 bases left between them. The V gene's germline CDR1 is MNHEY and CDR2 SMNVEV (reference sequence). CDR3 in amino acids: CASSFQSPGHNEQFF. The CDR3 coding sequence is TGTGCCAGCAGTTTTCAGTCTCCGGGTCACAATGAGCAGTTCTTC.

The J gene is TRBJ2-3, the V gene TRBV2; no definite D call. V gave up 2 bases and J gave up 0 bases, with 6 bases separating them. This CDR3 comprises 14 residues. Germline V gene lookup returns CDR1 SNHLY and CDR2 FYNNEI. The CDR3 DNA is TGTGCCAGCAGTGAATCCACTAGCACAGATACGCAGTATTTT. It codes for CASSESTSTDTQYF. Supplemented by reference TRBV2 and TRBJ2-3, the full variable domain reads EPEVTQTPSHQVTQMGQEVILRCVPISNHLYFYWYRQILGQKVEFLVSFYNNEISEKSEIFDDQFSVERPDGSNFTLKIRSTKLEDSAMYFCASSESTSTDTQYFGPGTRLTVL.

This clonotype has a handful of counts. The CDR3 nucleotides read TGTGCCAGCAGCCCCCGGGACAGGGGAACATTTTGGCCCCAGCATTTT. It yields the protein CASSPRDRGTFWPQHF. The chain uses TRBV6-1 and TRBJ1-5, with TRBD1 matching 10 bases. From germline, CDR1 is MNHNS and CDR2 SASEGT. The CDR3 covers 16 residues. V trimming: 6 bases; J trimming: 9 bases; junction bases outside the gene matches: 14.

The CDR3 bases are TGCAGTGCTAGAGAGCTGGGCCTAGCGGTGCCCACAGATACGCAGTATTTT. This encodes CSARELGLAVPTDTQYF. This chain joins TRBV20-1 and TRBJ2-3, with 7 bases aligning to TRBD2. CDR1 and CDR2 from the germline V gene are DFQATT and SNEGSKA (reference sequence). V was clipped by 0 bases and J by 2 bases; unmatched bases: 11. This CDR3 has 17 residues.

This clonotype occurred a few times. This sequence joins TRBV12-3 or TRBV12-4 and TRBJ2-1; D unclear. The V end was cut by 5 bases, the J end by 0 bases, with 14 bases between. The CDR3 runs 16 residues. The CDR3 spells CASSAPTESSYNEQFF. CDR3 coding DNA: TGTGCCAGCAGTGCCCCGACGGAGAGCTCCTACAATGAGCAGTTCTTC.

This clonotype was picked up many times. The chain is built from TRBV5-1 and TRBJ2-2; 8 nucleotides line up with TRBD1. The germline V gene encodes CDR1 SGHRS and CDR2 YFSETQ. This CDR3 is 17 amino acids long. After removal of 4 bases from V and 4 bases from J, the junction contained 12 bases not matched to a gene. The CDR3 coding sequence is TGCGCCAGCAGCCCCATACCGGGACAGGCCGGCACCGGGGAGCTGTTTTTT. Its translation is CASSPIPGQAGTGELFF.

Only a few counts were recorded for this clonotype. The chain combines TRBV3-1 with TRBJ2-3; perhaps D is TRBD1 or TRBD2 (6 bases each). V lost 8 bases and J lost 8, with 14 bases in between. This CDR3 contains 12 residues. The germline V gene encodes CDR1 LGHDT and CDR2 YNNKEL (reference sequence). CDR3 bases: TGTGCCAGCGGGGGGCCTGGCTTTACGCAGTATTTT. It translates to CASGGPGFTQYF.

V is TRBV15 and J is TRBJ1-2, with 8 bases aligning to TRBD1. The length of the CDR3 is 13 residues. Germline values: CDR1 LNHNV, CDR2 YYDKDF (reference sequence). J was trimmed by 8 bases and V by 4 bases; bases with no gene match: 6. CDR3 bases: TGTGCCACCAGCATCGGACAGGGTAGCGGCTACACCTTC. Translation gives CATSIGQGSGYTF. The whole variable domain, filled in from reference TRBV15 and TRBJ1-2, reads DAMVIQNPRYQVTQFGKPVTLSCSQTLNHNVMYWYQQKSSQAPKLLFHYYDKDFNNEADTPDNFQSRRPNTSFCFLDIRSPGLGDTAMYLCATSIGQGSGYTFGSGTRLTVV.

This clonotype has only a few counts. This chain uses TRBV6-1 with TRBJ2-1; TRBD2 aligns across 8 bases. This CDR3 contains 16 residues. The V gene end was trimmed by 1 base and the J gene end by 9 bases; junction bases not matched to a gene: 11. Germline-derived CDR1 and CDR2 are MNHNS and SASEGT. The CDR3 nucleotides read TGTGCCAGCAGTGAAGAACTGACTAGCGCGTACCCTGAGCAGTTCTTC. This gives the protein CASSEELTSAYPEQFF.